This T cell receptor (beta chain) was captured in a study of T cells in Graves' hyperthyroidism and ophthalmopathy. The study, taken as a whole, reports: Most thyroid clonotypes with frequency above 0.001 were detected in blood.

Using RNA transcripts as the source, TCR beta CDR3 regions were amplified. Carried out on the TCR CDR3, a first-round RT-PCR used the HTBI primer set. TCRdb independently ran MiXCR on the multiplex PCR reads; one entry per CDR3 protein. This sample has over 250,000 distinct CDR3 sequences; about 18% occur once, and the top ten carry around 58%. Ophthalmopathy patients had moderate-to-severe active disease, CAS ≥3, NOSPECS ≥4, and disease duration under 3 months. Many counts were recorded for this clonotype. What it recognizes is unknown. V was trimmed by 7 bases and J by 2 bases, leaving 15 bases between them. The CDR3 covers 15 residues.

Sequenced input: blood. The receptor comes from a woman between 55 and 75 years old with Graves' ophthalmopathy. The chain uses TRBV12-3 or TRBV12-4 and TRBJ1-3; the D is unclear. CDR3 protein: CASTRYGDAGNTIYF. CDR3 coding DNA: TGTGCCAGCACCCGTTATGGGGATGCTGGAAACACCATATATTTT.